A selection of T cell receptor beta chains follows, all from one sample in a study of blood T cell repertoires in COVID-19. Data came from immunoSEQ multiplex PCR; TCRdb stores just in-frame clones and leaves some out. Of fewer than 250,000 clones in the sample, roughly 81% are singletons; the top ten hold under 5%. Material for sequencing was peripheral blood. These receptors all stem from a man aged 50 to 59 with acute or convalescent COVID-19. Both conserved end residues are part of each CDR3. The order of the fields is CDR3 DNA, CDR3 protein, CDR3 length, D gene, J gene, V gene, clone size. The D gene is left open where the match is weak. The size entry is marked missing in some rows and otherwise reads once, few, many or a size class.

cdr3_nt: TGTGCCAGCAGCCGGGCCCAGGGCTCGTCTGTTTTCTTT; cdr3_aa: CASSRAQGSSVFF; cdr3_length: 13; d_call: .; j_call: TRBJ1-1; v_call: TRBV12-3/TRBV12-4; clone_size: .
cdr3_nt: TGTGCCAGCAGCGCCCCCCGACAGGGGCGTAGAAACACCATATATTTT; cdr3_aa: CASSAPRQGRRNTIYF; cdr3_length: 16; d_call: TRBD1; j_call: TRBJ1-3; v_call: TRBV9; clone_size: .
cdr3_nt: TGTGCCAGCACCTGGACAGGGGGTGATGAAGCTTTCTTT; cdr3_aa: CASTWTGGDEAFF; cdr3_length: 13; d_call: TRBD1; j_call: TRBJ1-1; v_call: TRBV11-2; clone_size: .
cdr3_nt: TGTGCCATCAGGGGGCCGGGTAATTCACCCCTCCACTTT; cdr3_aa: CAIRGPGNSPLHF; cdr3_length: 13; d_call: .; j_call: TRBJ1-6; v_call: TRBV10-3; clone_size: .
cdr3_nt: TGTGCCAGCAGCTTAGCGAAGGGGGCGAAACGCGAAAAACTGTTTTTT; cdr3_aa: CASSLAKGAKREKLFF; cdr3_length: 16; d_call: TRBD1; j_call: TRBJ1-4; v_call: TRBV7-9; clone_size: .
cdr3_nt: TGTGCCTGGGGCACAGGGGGTTCTGGAAACACCATATATTTT; cdr3_aa: CAWGTGGSGNTIYF; cdr3_length: 14; d_call: TRBD1; j_call: TRBJ1-3; v_call: TRBV30; clone_size: .
cdr3_nt: TGTGCCAGCAGCTTAAGACAGGGGAAGGGGAGCACTGAAGCTTTCTTT; cdr3_aa: CASSLRQGKGSTEAFF; cdr3_length: 16; d_call: TRBD1; j_call: TRBJ1-1; v_call: TRBV11-2; clone_size: .
cdr3_nt: TGTGCCAGCAGCGTAGCTACAGGGGACACTGAAGCTTTCTTT; cdr3_aa: CASSVATGDTEAFF; cdr3_length: 14; d_call: TRBD1; j_call: TRBJ1-1; v_call: TRBV9; clone_size: .
cdr3_nt: TGTGCCAGCAGCCCGGAGGTTGACAGGGCCAAAAACATTCAGTACTTC; cdr3_aa: CASSPEVDRAKNIQYF; cdr3_length: 16; d_call: .; j_call: TRBJ2-4; v_call: TRBV5-4; clone_size: .
cdr3_nt: TGTGCCAGCAGCCAAGCGGGACTCATTAATGAAAAACTGTTTTTT; cdr3_aa: CASSQAGLINEKLFF; cdr3_length: 15; d_call: .; j_call: TRBJ1-4; v_call: TRBV5-6; clone_size: .
cdr3_nt: TGCGCCAGCAGTGGGACAACTTGGGGCTACGAGCAGTACTTC; cdr3_aa: CASSGTTWGYEQYF; cdr3_length: 14; d_call: .; j_call: TRBJ2-7; v_call: TRBV10-1; clone_size: once
cdr3_nt: TGTGCCAGCAGTCCTCCCGGGACACGAGACACTGAAGCTTTCTTT; cdr3_aa: CASSPPGTRDTEAFF; cdr3_length: 15; d_call: .; j_call: TRBJ1-1; v_call: TRBV27; clone_size: .
cdr3_nt: TGTGCCAGCAGCACTCTTTCGCAAGGGGTAAACACCATATATTTT; cdr3_aa: CASSTLSQGVNTIYF; cdr3_length: 15; d_call: .; j_call: TRBJ1-3; v_call: TRBV5-4; clone_size: .
cdr3_nt: TGTGCCAGTAGTCCCGAACAGGGGACAGGGTATGGCTACACCTTC; cdr3_aa: CASSPEQGTGYGYTF; cdr3_length: 15; d_call: TRBD1; j_call: TRBJ1-2; v_call: TRBV19; clone_size: .
cdr3_nt: TGTGCCAGCGGGGCCCGGACAGTACAGGACTTC; cdr3_aa: CASGARTVQDF; cdr3_length: 11; d_call: .; j_call: TRBJ2-7; v_call: TRBV28; clone_size: .
cdr3_nt: TGCGCCAGCAGTGGACGCCTAGCCTACGAGCAGTACTTC; cdr3_aa: CASSGRLAYEQYF; cdr3_length: 13; d_call: .; j_call: TRBJ2-7; v_call: TRBV10-2; clone_size: .
cdr3_nt: TGTGCCAGCTCCTGGACTAGGGAAGAGACCCAGTACTTC; cdr3_aa: CASSWTREETQYF; cdr3_length: 13; d_call: TRBD2; j_call: TRBJ2-5; v_call: TRBV18; clone_size: .
cdr3_nt: TGCGCCAGCCAAACAGGGGTATATACCGGGGAGCTGTTTTTT; cdr3_aa: CASQTGVYTGELFF; cdr3_length: 14; d_call: TRBD1; j_call: TRBJ2-2; v_call: TRBV5-1; clone_size: .
cdr3_nt: TGCGCCAGCAGCTTATCAGGGTTGCATAATTCACCCCTCCACTTT; cdr3_aa: CASSLSGLHNSPLHF; cdr3_length: 15; d_call: .; j_call: TRBJ1-6; v_call: TRBV5-1; clone_size: .
cdr3_nt: TGTGCCAGCTCACCTAGGAAGGCGGATGGTGAAGCTTTCTTT; cdr3_aa: CASSPRKADGEAFF; cdr3_length: 14; d_call: .; j_call: TRBJ1-1; v_call: TRBV18; clone_size: .
cdr3_nt: TGTGCCAGCAGCCTACACATGAACACTGAAGCTTTCTTT; cdr3_aa: CASSLHMNTEAFF; cdr3_length: 13; d_call: .; j_call: TRBJ1-1; v_call: TRBV4-2; clone_size: .
cdr3_nt: TGTGCCTGGGGATTCGGACTAGCGGGATACACAGATACGCAGTATTTT; cdr3_aa: CAWGFGLAGYTDTQYF; cdr3_length: 16; d_call: TRBD2; j_call: TRBJ2-3; v_call: TRBV30; clone_size: once